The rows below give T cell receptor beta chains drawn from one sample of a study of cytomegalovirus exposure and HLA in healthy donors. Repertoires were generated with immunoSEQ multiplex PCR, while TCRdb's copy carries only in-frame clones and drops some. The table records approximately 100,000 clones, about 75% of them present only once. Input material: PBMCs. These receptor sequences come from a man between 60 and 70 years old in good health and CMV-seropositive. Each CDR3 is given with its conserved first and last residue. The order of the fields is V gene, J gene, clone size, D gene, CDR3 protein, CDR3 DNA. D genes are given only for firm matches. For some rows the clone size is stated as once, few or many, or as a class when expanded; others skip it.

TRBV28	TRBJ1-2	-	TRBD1	CASSPGGQANYGYTF	TGTGCCAGCAGTCCGGGGGGACAGGCGAACTATGGCTACACCTTC
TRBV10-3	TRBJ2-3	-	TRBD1	CAISDRGRTDTQYF	TGTGCCATCAGCGACAGGGGGCGAACAGATACGCAGTATTTT
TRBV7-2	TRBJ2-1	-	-	CASSPDEQFF	TGTGCCAGCAGCCCGGATGAGCAGTTCTTC
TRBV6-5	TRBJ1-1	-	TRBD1	CASTRQGGTEAFF	TGTGCCAGCACCCGACAGGGTGGCACTGAAGCTTTCTTT
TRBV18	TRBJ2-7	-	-	CASSPVRGRDEQYF	TGTGCCAGCTCACCAGTAAGGGGGAGGGACGAGCAGTACTTC
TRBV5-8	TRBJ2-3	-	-	CASSSPRTTASTDTQYF	TGTGCCAGCAGCTCGCCTCGGACTACAGCAAGTACAGATACGCAGTATTTT
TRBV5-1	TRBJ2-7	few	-	CASSYLASSYEQYF	TGCGCCAGCAGCTATTTGGCCAGCTCCTACGAGCAGTACTTC
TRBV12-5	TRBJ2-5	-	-	CASGLNGGSMGETQYF	TGTGCTAGTGGTCTAAACGGAGGTAGCATGGGAGAGACCCAGTACTTC
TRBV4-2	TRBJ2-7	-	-	CASSQDAGLGLLGLYEQYF	TGTGCCAGCAGCCAAGATGCGGGGTTGGGTCTTCTGGGCCTCTACGAGCAGTACTTC
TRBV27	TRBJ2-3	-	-	CASSYRGGGTDTQYF	TGTGCCAGCAGTTACAGGGGGGGCGGTACAGATACGCAGTATTTT
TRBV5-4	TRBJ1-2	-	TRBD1	CASSLPGQTFYGYTF	TGTGCCAGCAGCTTGCCGGGACAGACATTCTATGGCTACACCTTC
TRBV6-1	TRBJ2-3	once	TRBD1	CASSGTGRTDTQYF	TGTGCCAGCAGTGGGACAGGGAGGACAGATACGCAGTATTTT
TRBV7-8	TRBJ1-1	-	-	CASSPRVSTGAFF	TGTGCCAGCAGCCCCCGCGTGTCCACTGGAGCTTTCTTT
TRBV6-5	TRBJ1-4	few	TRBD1	CASKAGQGGEKLFF	TGTGCCAGCAAGGCGGGACAGGGAGGTGAAAAACTGTTTTTT
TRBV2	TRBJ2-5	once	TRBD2	CASTTGRQETQYF	TGTGCCAGCACCACCGGGAGGCAAGAGACCCAGTACTTC
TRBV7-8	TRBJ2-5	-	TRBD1	CASSFRTGIQETQYF	TGTGCCAGCAGCTTCCGGACAGGGATCCAAGAGACCCAGTACTTC
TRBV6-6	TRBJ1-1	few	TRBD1	CASSSPTRGTEAFF	TGTGCCAGCAGTTCCCCGACCAGGGGGACTGAAGCTTTCTTT
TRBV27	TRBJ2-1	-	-	CASSLASDRDEQFF	TGTGCCAGCAGTTTAGCTTCTGATCGGGATGAGCAGTTCTTC
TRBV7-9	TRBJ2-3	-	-	CASSLGGRGGSTDTQYF	TGTGCCAGCAGCTTAGGAGGTAGGGGGGGAAGCACAGATACGCAGTATTTT
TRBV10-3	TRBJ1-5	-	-	CAISEWEDRDQPQHF	TGTGCCATCAGTGAGTGGGAGGACCGTGATCAGCCCCAGCATTTT
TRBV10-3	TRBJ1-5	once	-	CAIHAGPNQPQHF	TGTGCCATCCATGCTGGGCCTAATCAGCCCCAGCATTTT
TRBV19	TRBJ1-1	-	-	CASSTQLDTVAFF	TGTGCCAGTAGTACTCAACTAGACACGGTCGCTTTCTTT
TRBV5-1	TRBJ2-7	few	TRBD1	CASSFWTGGVITQEQYF	TGCGCCAGCAGCTTCTGGACAGGGGGCGTAATTACTCAGGAGCAGTACTTC
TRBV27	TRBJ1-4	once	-	CATRGGASAEKLFF	TGTGCCACCCGTGGGGGGGCCTCCGCCGAAAAACTGTTTTTT
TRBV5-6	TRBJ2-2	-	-	CASRYTFDRKTSTGELFF	TGTGCCAGCAGATACACCTTTGACAGGAAGACGTCCACCGGGGAGCTGTTTTTT
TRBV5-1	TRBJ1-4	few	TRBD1	CASSSQGAEREKLFF	TGCGCCAGCAGCTCCCAGGGGGCGGAAAGGGAAAAACTGTTTTTT
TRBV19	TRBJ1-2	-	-	CASSPPGYGYTF	TGTGCCAGTAGCCCCCCGGGGTACGGCTACACCTTC
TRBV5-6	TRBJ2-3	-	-	CASSLAGADTQYF	TGTGCCAGCAGCTTGGCCGGGGCAGATACGCAGTATTTT
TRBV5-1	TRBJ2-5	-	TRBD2	CASSQASGGSGGTQYF	TGCGCCAGCAGCCAGGCCTCCGGGGGTAGCGGGGGGACCCAGTACTTC
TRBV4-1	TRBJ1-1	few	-	CASSQDLWANTEAFF	TGCGCCAGCAGCCAAGATCTTTGGGCGAACACTGAAGCTTTCTTT
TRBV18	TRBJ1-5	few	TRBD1	CASSPETGFDQPQHF	TGTGCCAGCTCACCAGAGACAGGGTTCGATCAGCCCCAGCATTTT
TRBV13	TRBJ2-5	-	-	CASTTGGTLREQYF	TGTGCCAGCACAACCGGGGGCACCCTGCGGGAGCAGTACTTC
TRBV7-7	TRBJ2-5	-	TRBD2	CASSPGLAETQYF	TGTGCCAGCAGCCCTGGACTAGCGGAGACCCAGTACTTC
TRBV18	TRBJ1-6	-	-	CASSPDAGAGYNSPLHF	TGTGCCAGCTCACCCGACGCGGGGGCAGGGTATAATTCACCCCTCCACTTT
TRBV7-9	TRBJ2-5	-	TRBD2	CASSVWGGDLREQYF	TGTGCCAGCAGCGTGTGGGGGGGGGACCTGCGAGAGCAGTACTTC
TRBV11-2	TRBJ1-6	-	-	CASSGGGGEWNSPLHF	TGTGCCAGCAGCGGGGGTGGGGGGGAATGGAATTCACCCCTCCACTTT
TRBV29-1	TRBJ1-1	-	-	CSVEGAQQGRNTEAFF	TGCAGCGTTGAAGGGGCTCAGCAGGGGAGGAACACTGAAGCTTTCTTT
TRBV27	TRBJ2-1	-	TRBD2	CASTSTSGGEENEQFF	TGTGCCAGCACCAGTACTAGCGGGGGGGAAGAGAATGAGCAGTTCTTC
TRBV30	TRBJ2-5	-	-	CAWASGETQYF	TGTGCCTGGGCTAGTGGGGAGACCCAGTACTTC
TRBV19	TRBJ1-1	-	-	CASSWTPNTEAFF	TGTGCCAGTAGTTGGACACCGAACACTGAAGCTTTCTTT
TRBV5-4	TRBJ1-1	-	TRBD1	CASSLGQGAVTEAFF	TGTGCCAGCAGCCTAGGACAGGGCGCAGTCACTGAAGCTTTCTTT
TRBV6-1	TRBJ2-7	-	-	CASSEAREAQYF	TGTGCCAGCAGTGAAGCAAGGGAGGCGCAGTACTTC
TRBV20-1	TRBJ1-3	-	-	CSFGNTIYF	TGCAGTTTCGGGAACACCATATATTTT